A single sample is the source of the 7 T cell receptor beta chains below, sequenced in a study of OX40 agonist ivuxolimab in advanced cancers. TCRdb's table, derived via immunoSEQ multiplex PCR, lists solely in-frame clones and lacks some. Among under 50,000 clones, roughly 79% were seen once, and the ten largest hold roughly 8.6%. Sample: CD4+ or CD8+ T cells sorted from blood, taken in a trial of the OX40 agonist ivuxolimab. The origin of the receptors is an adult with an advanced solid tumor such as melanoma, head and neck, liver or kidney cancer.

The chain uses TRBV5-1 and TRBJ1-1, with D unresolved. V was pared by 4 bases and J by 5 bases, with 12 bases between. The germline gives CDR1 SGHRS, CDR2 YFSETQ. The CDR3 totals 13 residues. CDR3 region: CASSVDPGTEAFF. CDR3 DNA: TGCGCCAGCAGCGTAGACCCTGGGACTGAAGCTTTCTTT.

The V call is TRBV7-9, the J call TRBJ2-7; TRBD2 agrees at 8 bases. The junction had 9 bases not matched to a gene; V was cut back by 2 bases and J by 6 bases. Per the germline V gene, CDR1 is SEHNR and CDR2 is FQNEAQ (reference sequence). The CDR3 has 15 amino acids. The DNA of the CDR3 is TGTGCCAGCAGCTTATTCGGGAGGGCCACGGTCGAGCAGTACTTC. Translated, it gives CASSLFGRATVEQYF.

CDR3 coding DNA: TGCGCCAGCAGGGCCGGGGAGGGTGTCGAGACCCAGTACTTC. It is translated as CASRAGEGVETQYF. The genes are TRBV10-2 and TRBJ2-5; 7 positions match TRBD2. The CDR3 spans 14 residues. The germline CDR1 and CDR2 sequences are WSHSY and SAAADI. The ends lost 6 bases at V and 5 bases at J; junction bases unmatched: 9.

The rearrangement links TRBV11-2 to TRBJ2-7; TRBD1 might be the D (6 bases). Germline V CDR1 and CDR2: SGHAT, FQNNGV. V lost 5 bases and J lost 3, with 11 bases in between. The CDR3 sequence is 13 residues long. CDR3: CASSQGQGYEQYF. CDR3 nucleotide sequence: TGTGCCAGCAGCCAGGGGCAGGGCTACGAGCAGTACTTC.

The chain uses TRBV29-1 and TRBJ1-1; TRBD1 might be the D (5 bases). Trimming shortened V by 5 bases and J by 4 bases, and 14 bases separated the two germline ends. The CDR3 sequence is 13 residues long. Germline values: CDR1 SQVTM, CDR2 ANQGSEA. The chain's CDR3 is CSVQSSGGTEAFF. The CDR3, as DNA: TGCAGCGTTCAGTCCTCTGGGGGCACTGAAGCTTTCTTT.

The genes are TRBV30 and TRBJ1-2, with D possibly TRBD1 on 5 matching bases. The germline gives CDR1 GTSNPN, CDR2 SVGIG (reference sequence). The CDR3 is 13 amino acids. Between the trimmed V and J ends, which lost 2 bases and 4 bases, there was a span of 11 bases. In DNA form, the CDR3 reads TGTGCCTGGAGTACAGGCGTCGGCTATGGCTACACCTTC. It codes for CAWSTGVGYGYTF.

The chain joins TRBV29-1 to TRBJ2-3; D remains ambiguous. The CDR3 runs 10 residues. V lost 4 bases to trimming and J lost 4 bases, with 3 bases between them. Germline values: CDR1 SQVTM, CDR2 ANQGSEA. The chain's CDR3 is CSVGADTQYF. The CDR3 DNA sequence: TGCAGCGTTGGTGCAGATACGCAGTATTTT.